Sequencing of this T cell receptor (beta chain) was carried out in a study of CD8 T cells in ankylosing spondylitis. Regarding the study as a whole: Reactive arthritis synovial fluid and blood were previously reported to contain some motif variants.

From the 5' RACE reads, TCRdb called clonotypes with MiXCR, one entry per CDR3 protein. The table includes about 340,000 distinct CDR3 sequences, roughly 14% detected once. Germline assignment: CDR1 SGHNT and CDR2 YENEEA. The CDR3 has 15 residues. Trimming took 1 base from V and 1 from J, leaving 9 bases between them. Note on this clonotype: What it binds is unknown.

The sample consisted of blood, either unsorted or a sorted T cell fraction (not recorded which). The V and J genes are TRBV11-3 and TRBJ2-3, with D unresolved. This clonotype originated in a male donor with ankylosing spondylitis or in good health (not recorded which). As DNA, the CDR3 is TGTGCCAGCAGCTTAGTCGGGCAGCGCACAGATACGCAGTATTTT. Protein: CASSLVGQRTDTQYF. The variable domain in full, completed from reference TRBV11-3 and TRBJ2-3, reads EAGVVQSPRYKIIEKKQPVAFWCNPISGHNTLYWYLQNLGQGPELLIRYENEEAVDDSQLPKDRFSAERLKGVDSTLKIQPAELGDSAVYLCASSLVGQRTDTQYFGPGTRLTVL.